The source of this T cell receptor (beta chain) is a study of cytomegalovirus exposure and HLA in healthy donors. Study-wide results and caveats: According to a subsequent analysis, TCR clusters from the first cohort were inclined to appear together in the 100 to 150 validation repertoires. Rare TCR sequences dominated, though some public TCRs recurred in many donors. Cytomegalovirus association was assigned to about 150 TCR beta chains. Cytomegalovirus status was reportedly diagnosed by the classifier with high sensitivity and specificity.

The germline V gene encodes CDR1 MNHNY and CDR2 SVGAGI (reference sequence). The V and J ends lost 4 bases and 3 bases respectively, with 15 bases between them. The CDR3 length is 15 residues. Note on this clone: Its target is not known.

TCRdb keeps only in-frame clones here, not all; method: immunoSEQ multiplex PCR. The sample lists approximately 160,000 clones, about 89% seen once, with roughly 3% in the top ten. V usage is TRBV6-6 and J usage is TRBJ1-2; a weak D match, TRBD1 (5 bases). The sequence was obtained from a woman in her late teens or twenties in good health and CMV-seropositive. Sequencing input: PBMCs. DNA of the CDR3: TGTGCCAGCAGTTCCCCTGTAACAGGACACTATGGCTACACCTTC. Amino acid sequence: CASSSPVTGHYGYTF.